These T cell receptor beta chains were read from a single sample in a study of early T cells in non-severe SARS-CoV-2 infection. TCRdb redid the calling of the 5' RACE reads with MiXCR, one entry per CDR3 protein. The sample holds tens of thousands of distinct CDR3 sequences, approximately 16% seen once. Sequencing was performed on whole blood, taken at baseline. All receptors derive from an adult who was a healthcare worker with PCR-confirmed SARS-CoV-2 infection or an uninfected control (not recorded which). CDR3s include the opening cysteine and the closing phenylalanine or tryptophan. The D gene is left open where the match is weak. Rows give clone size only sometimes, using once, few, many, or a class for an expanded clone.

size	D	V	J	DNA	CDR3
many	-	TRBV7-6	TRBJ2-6	TGTGCCAGCAGCCTTAGTTTGGCTGGGGCCAACGTCCTGACTTTC	CASSLSLAGANVLTF
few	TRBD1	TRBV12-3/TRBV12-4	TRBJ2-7	TGTGCCAGCAGTGTAGGGACAGGGGATAACTACGAGCAGTACTTC	CASSVGTGDNYEQYF
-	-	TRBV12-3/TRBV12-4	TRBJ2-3	TGTGCCAGCAGTTTGGCCGGTGGGGGGCCTAGCACAGATACGCAGTATTTT	CASSLAGGGPSTDTQYF
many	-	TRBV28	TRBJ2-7	TGTGCCAGCAGGCAGACCGGGGGACGACCGGACGAGCAGTACTTC	CASRQTGGRPDEQYF
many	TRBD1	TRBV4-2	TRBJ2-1	TGTGCCAGCAGCCAAGAGGCTAGGGGGCACAATGAGCAGTTCTTC	CASSQEARGHNEQFF
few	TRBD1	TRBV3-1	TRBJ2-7	TGTGCCAGCAGCTACCCGGGACAGGGGCTTTACGAGCAGTACTTC	CASSYPGQGLYEQYF
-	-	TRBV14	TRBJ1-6	TGTGCCAGCAGCCAAGAGACTAGGCATTCACCCCTCCACTTT	CASSQETRHSPLHF
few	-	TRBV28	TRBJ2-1	TGTGCCAGCGGTCTACAAGACAATGAGCAGTTCTTC	CASGLQDNEQFF
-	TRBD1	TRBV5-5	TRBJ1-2	TGTGCCAGCAGACTGAGATTAGGACAGGCCATAAACTATGGCTACACCTTC	CASRLRLGQAINYGYTF
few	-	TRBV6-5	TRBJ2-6	TGTGCCAGCAGTTACGACGGGGCTGGGGCCAACGTCCTGACTTTC	CASSYDGAGANVLTF
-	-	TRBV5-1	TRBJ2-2	TGCGCCAGCAGCTTTCTTCTTGCCGGGGAGCTGTTTTTT	CASSFLLAGELFF
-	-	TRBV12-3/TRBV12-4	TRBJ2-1	TGTGCCAGCACCCCGAGAGGGGACCCCCCATACAATGAGCAGTTCTTC	CASTPRGDPPYNEQFF
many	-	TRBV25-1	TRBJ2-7	TGTGCCAGCAGTGCAACAGGGGCGGGGGAGCAGTACTTC	CASSATGAGEQYF
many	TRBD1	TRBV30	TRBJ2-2	TGTGCCTGGTTTGGAGGACAGGGCCGCACCGGGGAGCTGTTTTTT	CAWFGGQGRTGELFF
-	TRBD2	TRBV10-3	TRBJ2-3	TGTGCCATCAGTGCTAGCGGGAGAGATACGCAGTATTTT	CAISASGRDTQYF
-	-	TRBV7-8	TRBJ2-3	TGTGCCAGCAGCTTTAGACGGGAGAGCACAGATACGCAGTATTTT	CASSFRRESTDTQYF
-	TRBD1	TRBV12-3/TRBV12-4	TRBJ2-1	TGTGCCAGCACCTACAGGGGGATATACAATGAGCAGTTCTTC	CASTYRGIYNEQFF
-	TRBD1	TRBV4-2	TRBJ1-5	TGTGCCAGCAGCCAAGAAGGGGGACAGGGTAGCCAGCCCCAGCATTTT	CASSQEGGQGSQPQHF
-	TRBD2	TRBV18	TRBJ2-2	TGTGCCAGCTCATTAGGACTAGCGGGAGTCGCGGCGGACGGGGAGCTGTTTTTT	CASSLGLAGVAADGELFF
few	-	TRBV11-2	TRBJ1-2	TGTGCCAGCAGCTTAGGCCAAAAGGAAGGCTACACCTTC	CASSLGQKEGYTF
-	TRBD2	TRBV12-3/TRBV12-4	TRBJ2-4	TGTGCCAGCAGTTTTTCCAGCGGGGGAGACTTTGCATTGGGTATATTAGCCAAAAACATTCAGTACTTC	CASSFSSGGDFALGILAKNIQYF
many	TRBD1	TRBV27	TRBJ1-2	TGTGCCAGCAGTTTTCGAGGGGGCAACTATGGCTACACCTTC	CASSFRGGNYGYTF
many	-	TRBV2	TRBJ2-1	TGTGCCAGCAGTGAATTGGGCCGAGTCAATGAGCAGTTCTTC	CASSELGRVNEQFF
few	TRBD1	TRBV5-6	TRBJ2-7	TGTGCCAGCAGCTTTACAGGGGGCTACGAGCAGTACTTC	CASSFTGGYEQYF
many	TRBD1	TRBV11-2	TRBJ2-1	TGTGCCAGCAGCACCTCGGACAGGGCCCATGAGCAGTTCTTC	CASSTSDRAHEQFF
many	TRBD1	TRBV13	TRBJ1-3	TGTGCCAGCAGCACTGGACAGGTCGGAAGAGGCACCATATATTTT	CASSTGQVGRGTIYF
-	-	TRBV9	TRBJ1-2	TGTGCCAGCAGCGTAGACTCTTCTAGCTATGGCTACACCTTC	CASSVDSSSYGYTF
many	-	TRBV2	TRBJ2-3	TGTGCCAGCGGTGGGAATACGCAGTATTTT	CASGGNTQYF
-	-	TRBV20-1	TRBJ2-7	TGCAGTGCTAGAGATATGGACGGCGGCTCGGTGAGCAACTACGAGCAGTACTTC	CSARDMDGGSVSNYEQYF
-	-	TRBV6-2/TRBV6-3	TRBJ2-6	TGTGCCAGCGGAACGGACAGAGTACTCTCTGGGGCCAACGTCCTGACTTTC	CASGTDRVLSGANVLTF
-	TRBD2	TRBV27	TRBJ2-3	TGTGCCAGCAGTCGGACTAGCGGAACTCTAAGCACAGATACGCAGTATTTT	CASSRTSGTLSTDTQYF
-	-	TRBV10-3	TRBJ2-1	TGTGCCATCAATGGCAGGCCGGACAATGAGCAGTTCTTC	CAINGRPDNEQFF
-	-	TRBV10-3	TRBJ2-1	TGTGCCATCAGTGAGTCGTTACAGGGTGTGAATGAGCAGTTCTTC	CAISESLQGVNEQFF
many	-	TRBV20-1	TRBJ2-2	TGCAGTGCTAGCGACAGGTCGAACACCGGGGAGCTGTTTTTT	CSASDRSNTGELFF
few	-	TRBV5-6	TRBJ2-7	TGTGCCAGCAGCTTGAGGAACAGACACTACGAGCAGTACTTC	CASSLRNRHYEQYF